These T cell receptor beta chains were read from a single sample in a study of breast tumors, draining lymph nodes, adjacent tissues. From the multiplex PCR reads, TCRdb called clonotypes with MiXCR, one entry per CDR3 protein. Among about 270,000 distinct CDR3 sequences listed, about 30% were seen once. The sequencing input was axillary lymph node tissue. Receptors were obtained from a female donor with breast cancer. Some clones in this sample may be carry-over from other donors' samples. The CDR3 runs from the conserved cysteine through the conserved F or W. D genes are given only for firm matches. Clone size is not always given. Where it is, it says once, few, many or a class for expanded clones.

v_call: TRBV11-2
d_call: TRBD1
j_call: TRBJ2-1
clone_size: many
cdr3_nt: TGTGCCAGCAGCTTAGTTGGACAGGGGTTTGGCAATGAGCAGTTCTTC
cdr3_aa: CASSLVGQGFGNEQFF

v_call: TRBV28
d_call: TRBD1
j_call: TRBJ1-2
clone_size: few
cdr3_nt: TGTGCCACTCGGACAGGGGTCTATGGCTACACCTTC
cdr3_aa: CATRTGVYGYTF

v_call: TRBV6-5
d_call: TRBD1
j_call: TRBJ2-1
clone_size: many
cdr3_nt: TGTGCCAGCAGTTACGGGACAGGGCTTATGTATGAGCAGTTCTTC
cdr3_aa: CASSYGTGLMYEQFF

v_call: TRBV20-1
d_call: TRBD2
j_call: TRBJ2-1
clone_size: many
cdr3_nt: TGCAGTGCTGGGGGGACTAGCGGAGGGGATGAGCAGTTCTTC
cdr3_aa: CSAGGTSGGDEQFF

v_call: TRBV30
d_call: NA
j_call: TRBJ1-5
clone_size: NA
cdr3_nt: TGTGCCTGGTCGTTTGGGGGGAGCAATCAGCCCCAGCATTTT
cdr3_aa: CAWSFGGSNQPQHF

v_call: TRBV28
d_call: TRBD1
j_call: TRBJ1-5
clone_size: NA
cdr3_nt: TGTGCCAGCAGTGCCCACAGGGGGGATCAGCCCCAGCATTTT
cdr3_aa: CASSAHRGDQPQHF

v_call: TRBV12-3/TRBV12-4
d_call: NA
j_call: TRBJ2-7
clone_size: many
cdr3_nt: TGTGCCAGCAGTTTACGCGGGGCGGGGAATTACTACGAGCAGTACTTC
cdr3_aa: CASSLRGAGNYYEQYF

v_call: TRBV5-5
d_call: TRBD2
j_call: TRBJ2-1
clone_size: few
cdr3_nt: TGTGCCAGCAGCTTTGGACTAGGTTACTACAATGAGCAGTTCTTC
cdr3_aa: CASSFGLGYYNEQFF

v_call: TRBV7-9
d_call: NA
j_call: TRBJ1-6
clone_size: NA
cdr3_nt: TGTGCCAGCAGCTCTAGGGGGTCGATAATGAATTCACCCCTCCACTTT
cdr3_aa: CASSSRGSIMNSPLHF

v_call: TRBV6-1
d_call: TRBD2
j_call: TRBJ2-5
clone_size: many
cdr3_nt: TGTGCCAGCAGTGAACTCAGCGGGAGGGCCTACGAGACCCAGTACTTC
cdr3_aa: CASSELSGRAYETQYF

v_call: TRBV6-1
d_call: TRBD2
j_call: TRBJ2-7
clone_size: many
cdr3_nt: TGTGCCAGCAACGAGCGGGAGGGATCCTACGAGCAGTACTTC
cdr3_aa: CASNEREGSYEQYF

v_call: TRBV25-1
d_call: TRBD1
j_call: TRBJ2-6
clone_size: NA
cdr3_nt: TGTGCCAGCAAGGGACAGGGGGGAGTCCCCGGGCTGTGCTCTGGGGCCAACGTCCTGACTTTC
cdr3_aa: CASKGQGGVPGLCSGANVLTF

v_call: TRBV19
d_call: NA
j_call: TRBJ2-3
clone_size: many
cdr3_nt: TGTGCCAGTAGTCTTACGGGCCGCGAAAGCACAGATACGCAGTATTTT
cdr3_aa: CASSLTGRESTDTQYF

v_call: TRBV15
d_call: NA
j_call: TRBJ2-2
clone_size: many
cdr3_nt: TGTGCCACCAGCAGAGAGCTCACCGGGGAGCTGTTTTTT
cdr3_aa: CATSRELTGELFF

v_call: TRBV20-1
d_call: NA
j_call: TRBJ2-3
clone_size: many
cdr3_nt: TGCAGTGCTCGGACTGACACCCAAGGAGTCACAGATACGCAGTATTTT
cdr3_aa: CSARTDTQGVTDTQYF

v_call: TRBV7-9
d_call: NA
j_call: TRBJ1-1
clone_size: few
cdr3_nt: TGTGCCAGCAGCCCAACACAGGGAACCACTGAAGCTTTCTTT
cdr3_aa: CASSPTQGTTEAFF

v_call: TRBV13
d_call: TRBD1
j_call: TRBJ1-2
clone_size: many
cdr3_nt: TGTGCCAGCAGCCCAAGGGGGACAGGTGAAATCTATGGCTACACCTTC
cdr3_aa: CASSPRGTGEIYGYTF

v_call: TRBV5-1
d_call: NA
j_call: TRBJ2-5
clone_size: many
cdr3_nt: TGCGCCAGCACCCCAGGGGGGAGGAGGGGAGAGACCCAGTACTTC
cdr3_aa: CASTPGGRRGETQYF

v_call: TRBV30
d_call: NA
j_call: TRBJ1-2
clone_size: NA
cdr3_nt: TGTGCCTGGAGTGCCGGTGGCGGAAACTATGGCTACACCTTC
cdr3_aa: CAWSAGGGNYGYTF

v_call: TRBV9
d_call: NA
j_call: TRBJ1-6
clone_size: many
cdr3_nt: TGTGCCAGCAGCGTATCCTCAGACTATAATTCACCCCTCCACTTT
cdr3_aa: CASSVSSDYNSPLHF

v_call: TRBV11-2
d_call: TRBD1
j_call: TRBJ1-5
clone_size: NA
cdr3_nt: TGTGCCAGCAGTTATACGACAGGGGCCCAGCCCCAGCATTTT
cdr3_aa: CASSYTTGAQPQHF

v_call: TRBV7-9
d_call: TRBD2
j_call: TRBJ2-5
clone_size: NA
cdr3_nt: TGTGCCAGCAGCCCCGAGACTAGCGGGAGGGCCGGGGAGACCCAGTACTTC
cdr3_aa: CASSPETSGRAGETQYF

v_call: TRBV25-1
d_call: TRBD1
j_call: TRBJ1-6
clone_size: NA
cdr3_nt: TGTGCCAGCAGTGAAGGAAACAGGGGTTCACCCCTCCGTTTT
cdr3_aa: CASSEGNRGSPLRF

v_call: TRBV11-2
d_call: NA
j_call: TRBJ2-1
clone_size: many
cdr3_nt: TGTGCCAGCAGCCCCCAGTCATGGGGCGAGCAGTTCTTC
cdr3_aa: CASSPQSWGEQFF

v_call: TRBV9
d_call: NA
j_call: TRBJ2-7
clone_size: NA
cdr3_nt: TGTGCCAGCAGCGTAGCTCCGGGGCCCTCCTACGAGCAGTACTTC
cdr3_aa: CASSVAPGPSYEQYF

v_call: TRBV12-3/TRBV12-4
d_call: NA
j_call: TRBJ1-5
clone_size: many
cdr3_nt: TGTGCCAGCAGTTCAACAGGAATTAATCAGCCCCAGCATTTT
cdr3_aa: CASSSTGINQPQHF

v_call: TRBV7-9
d_call: NA
j_call: TRBJ2-7
clone_size: many
cdr3_nt: TGTGCCAGCAGCTTAGCGCAGACCCGGGAGCAGTACTTC
cdr3_aa: CASSLAQTREQYF

v_call: TRBV11-3
d_call: NA
j_call: TRBJ1-1
clone_size: NA
cdr3_nt: TGTGCCAGCAGCTTATTTGGAGGAATGAACACTGAAGCTTTCTTT
cdr3_aa: CASSLFGGMNTEAFF